These 20 T cell receptor beta chains share one sample of origin, sequenced in a study of cytomegalovirus exposure and HLA in healthy donors. Use of 60 Vbeta and 13 Jbeta primers characterized the PCR. Profiled with immunoSEQ multiplex PCR; TCRdb holds only in-frame clones, not every one. The table includes over 65,000 clones, approximately 71% detected once. Sequencing input: PBMCs. These receptors all come from a man in his forties or fifties in good health and CMV-seronegative.

The gene calls are TRBV6-5 and TRBJ1-1; D perhaps matches TRBD1 (5 bases). Germline V gives CDR1 MNHEY, CDR2 SVGAGI. The CDR3 is 13 residues long. Trimming took off 6 bases at V and 5 bases at J, with 13 bases between the two ends. CDR3 in amino acids: CASSEQGWTEAFF. CDR3 coding DNA: TGTGCCAGCAGCGAGCAGGGATGGACTGAAGCTTTCTTT.

The V and J genes are TRBV5-1 and TRBJ1-1; 7 nucleotides align to TRBD1. This CDR3 spans 15 amino acids. Germline V gene data show CDR1 as SGHRS and CDR2 as YFSETQ. The J segment lost 5 bases and the V segment lost 0 bases, leaving 7 bases of the junction unmatched. CDR3 protein: CASSLVGGEGTEAFF. CDR3 DNA: TGCGCCAGCAGCTTGGTAGGGGGCGAAGGGACTGAAGCTTTCTTT.

The chain joins TRBV6-6 to TRBJ1-5; D call uncertain. The germline gives CDR1 MNHNY, CDR2 SVGAGI (reference sequence). The CDR3 has 14 residues. The V end was cut by 10 bases, the J end by 0 bases, with 13 bases between. The CDR3 protein is CATSGSNSNQPQHF. The CDR3 coding sequence is TGTGCCACCTCCGGTAGCAATAGCAATCAGCCCCAGCATTTT.

The CDR3 nucleotides are TGTGCCAGCAGCGTAGGATGGGACAGGGGCTACGAGCAGTACTTC. Encoded protein: CASSVGWDRGYEQYF. The chain employs TRBV9 and TRBJ2-7; 10 nucleotides match TRBD1. There are 15 residues in the CDR3. The V segment lost 0 bases and the J segment 3 bases; nucleotides outside the gene matches: 3. Germline V gives CDR1 SGDLS, CDR2 YYNGEE.

The chain has TRBV19 and TRBJ2-3; 7 positions match TRBD2. After removal of 7 bases from V and 3 bases from J, the junction contained 7 bases not matched to a gene. Germline-derived CDR1 and CDR2 are LNHDA and SQIVND (reference sequence). This CDR3 is built from 14 residues. The CDR3 DNA sequence: TGTGCCAGTAAAACGGGGAGGGAAACAGATACGCAGTATTTT. Translation: CASKTGRETDTQYF.

This chain uses TRBV4-1 with TRBJ2-3; D is perhaps TRBD2 (6 bases). This CDR3 comprises 16 residues. V shed 3 bases and J shed 2 bases, with 15 bases lying between them. Germline CDR1 and CDR2: MGHRA and YSYEKL. This CDR3 is CASSHPPRGFTDTQYF. As DNA, the CDR3 is TGCGCCAGCAGCCACCCCCCGCGGGGCTTCACAGATACGCAGTATTTT.

The chain couples TRBV28 to TRBJ1-5; no definite D call. Trimming shortened V by 5 bases and J by 7 bases, and 18 bases separated the two germline ends. Germline CDR1 and CDR2: MDHEN and SYDVKM. This CDR3 has 15 residues. The CDR3 DNA follows: TGTGCCAGCAGTCCCGCCGCCTCGGAGGGACAGCCCCAGCATTTT. As protein: CASSPAASEGQPQHF.

The DNA for the CDR3 is TGCGCCAGCAGCCAAGGGTTGAGGGACACTGAAGCTTTCTTT. Its translation: CASSQGLRDTEAFF. The genes are TRBV4-1 and TRBJ1-1, with D unclear. V lost 1 base and J lost 3, with 9 bases in between. CDR1 MGHRA and CDR2 YSYEKL come from the germline V gene. There are 14 residues in the CDR3.

This chain links TRBV5-1 with TRBJ2-1; a weak D match, TRBD1 (6 bases). The ends were cut back, 4 bases at V and 8 bases at J, with 25 bases in the middle. The CDR3 is 17 residues long. Germline CDR1 and CDR2: SGHRS and YFSETQ. This chain's CDR3 is CASSPRSWDTGRDEQFF. The CDR3 DNA reads as TGCGCCAGCAGCCCCCGGTCATGGGACACCGGTCGGGATGAGCAGTTCTTC.

This rearrangement joins TRBV29-1 to TRBJ2-5, with D hard to call. V lost 4 bases to trimming and J lost 0 bases, with 3 bases between them. This CDR3 is 11 amino acids long. Germline CDR1 and CDR2: SQVTM and ANQGSEA. Written as DNA, the CDR3 is TGCAGCGTTGCCGACCAAGAGACCCAGTACTTC. Its protein is CSVADQETQYF.

This clone came up once. This rearrangement joins TRBV7-9 to TRBJ2-3; a weak D match, TRBD2 (6 bases). In germline, CDR1 is SEHNR, CDR2 FQNEAQ (reference sequence). This CDR3 region has 17 residues. Deletions cut 3 bases from V and 0 bases from J, with 16 bases between. Here the CDR3 DNA reads TGTGCCAGCAGCTTCCCTCGGGTAGCGGTTAGCACAGATACGCAGTATTTT. This codes for CASSFPRVAVSTDTQYF.

This chain links TRBV5-1 with TRBJ1-2; TRBD1 matches at 8 bases. Germline V gene lookup returns CDR1 SGHRS and CDR2 YFSETQ. This CDR3 is 12 amino acids long. J was trimmed by 8 bases and V by 4 bases; bases with no gene match: 4. The CDR3 nucleotides read TGCGCCAGCAGCCCGACAGGGGACGGCTACACCTTC. Amino acids: CASSPTGDGYTF. Supplemented by reference TRBV5-1 and TRBJ1-2, the full variable domain reads KAGVTQTPRYLIKTRGQQVTLSCSPISGHRSVSWYQQTPGQGLQFLFEYFSETQRNKGNFPGRFSGRQFSNSRSEMNVSTLELGDSALYLCASSPTGDGYTFGSGTRLTVV.

The chain employs TRBV7-3 and TRBJ1-1, with 7 bases matching TRBD1. V dropped 5 bases and J dropped 4; count of bases not matched to a gene: 4. CDR1 is SGHTA and CDR2 is FQGTGA in the germline V gene. The CDR3 runs 13 residues. CDR3 DNA: TGTGCCAGCAGCGAGACAGGGCTCACTGAAGCTTTCTTT. This translates into CASSETGLTEAFF.

The chain carries TRBV7-2 and TRBJ1-4, with 8 bases that match TRBD1. The CDR3 spans 15 residues. V lost 1 base, J lost 5 bases, and 3 bases stayed unmatched. The germline gives CDR1 SGHTA, CDR2 FQGNSA. The CDR3 nucleotides are TGTGCCAGCAGCTTAGGGACAGGGAGAAATGAAAAACTGTTTTTT. Residues: CASSLGTGRNEKLFF. Supplemented by reference TRBV7-2 and TRBJ1-4, the full variable domain reads GAGVSQSPSNKVTEKGKDVELRCDPISGHTALYWYRQSLGQGLEFLIYFQGNSAPDKSGLPSDRFSAERTGGSVSTLTIQRTQQEDSAVYLCASSLGTGRNEKLFFGSGTQLSVL.

This chain links TRBV9 with TRBJ2-5, with TRBD2 matching 8 bases. Germline values: CDR1 SGDLS, CDR2 YYNGEE. The trim removed 0 bases at V and 3 bases at J, leaving 4 bases unmatched. The CDR3 covers 15 residues. CDR3 protein: CASSVDVSGEETQYF. The CDR3 nucleotides are TGTGCCAGCAGCGTAGATGTTAGCGGGGAAGAGACCCAGTACTTC.

This clone was found once. The chain combines TRBV5-6 with TRBJ2-1; TRBD1 aligns across 7 bases. There are 14 residues in the CDR3. V trimming: 4 bases; J trimming: 4 bases; junction bases outside the gene matches: 5. CDR1 and CDR2 (germline): SGHDT, YYEEEE. CDR3 residues: CASSTRQGYNEQFF. The CDR3 region has the DNA TGTGCCAGCAGCACCCGACAGGGTTACAATGAGCAGTTCTTC.

The V call is TRBV7-3, the J call TRBJ1-1; 8 positions agree with TRBD1. The trim removed 4 bases at V and 3 bases at J, leaving 7 bases unmatched. Germline lookup yields CDR1 SGHTA and CDR2 FQGTGA. This CDR3 region has 15 residues. The CDR3 spells CASSSGGAGDTEAFF. In DNA form, the CDR3 reads TGTGCCAGCAGCTCAGGGGGCGCGGGGGACACTGAAGCTTTCTTT.

The rearrangement joins TRBV4-2 to TRBJ1-5, with D maybe TRBD1 (6 bases). V lost 3 bases and J 1 base, leaving 16 bases between the germline ends. The CDR3 has 17 residues. CDR1 is LGHNA and CDR2 is YNFKEQ in the germline V gene. The CDR3 loop reads CASSQQSGTQSNQPQHF. The DNA of the CDR3 is TGTGCCAGCAGCCAGCAATCCGGGACACAGAGCAATCAGCCCCAGCATTTT.

V is TRBV30 and J is TRBJ2-5; tentative D call: TRBD2 (5 bases). The germline V gene has CDR1 GTSNPN and CDR2 SVGIG (reference sequence). V dropped 4 bases and J dropped 6 bases, with 15 bases sitting between them. This CDR3 has 13 amino acids. CDR3 sequence reads: CAWTLPGYKTQYF. In nucleotides, the CDR3 is TGTGCCTGGACCCTACCGGGGTATAAGACCCAGTACTTC. Looking up the rest from reference TRBV30 and TRBJ2-5 gives the full variable domain: SQTIHQWPATLVQPVGSPLSLECTVEGTSNPNLYWYRQAAGRGLQLLFYSVGIGQISSEVPQNLSASRPQDRQFILSSKKLLLSDSGFYLCAWTLPGYKTQYFGPGTRLLVL.

V gene TRBV14 combines with J gene TRBJ1-4; D unclear. The CDR3 is 16 residues long. V gave up 0 bases and J gave up 2 bases, with 10 bases separating them. Germline assignment: CDR1 SGHDN and CDR2 FVKESK. The CDR3 loop reads CASSQESGWTNEKLFF. The CDR3 nucleotides read TGTGCCAGCAGCCAAGAATCGGGGTGGACTAATGAAAAACTGTTTTTT.